These T cell receptor beta chains were read from a single sample in a study of post-analysis software for immune sequencing data. TCRdb reprocessed the PCR reads with MiXCR, giving one entry per CDR3 protein. The table shows 650,000 to 850,000 distinct CDR3 sequences, with about 45% occurring only once. Sequencing was carried out using blood. These receptors came from a girl aged 5 to 17 with multiple sclerosis. The CDR3 runs from the conserved cysteine through the conserved F or W. A D gene is named only where the DNA matches it firmly. Not every row has a clone size; where given, it reads once, few, many or a size class.

d_call | j_call | clone_size | v_call | cdr3_aa | cdr3_nt
NA | TRBJ2-3 | NA | TRBV27 | CASTGGLHTDTQYF | TGTGCCAGCACTGGAGGGCTACACACAGATACGCAGTATTTT
TRBD1 | TRBJ1-1 | once | TRBV28 | CASSTVTGGWSTEAFF | TGTGCCAGCAGCACGGTGACAGGGGGCTGGAGCACTGAAGCTTTCTTT
NA | TRBJ2-3 | NA | TRBV10-3 | CAISRRSTDTQYF | TGTGCCATAAGCAGGAGGAGCACAGATACGCAGTATTTT
NA | TRBJ2-5 | NA | TRBV6-1 | CASRPGTQETQYF | TGTGCCAGCAGGCCGGGGACTCAAGAGACCCAGTACTTC
NA | TRBJ1-1 | NA | TRBV5-1 | CASSARTVVNTEAFF | TGCGCCAGCAGCGCAAGGACGGTCGTGAACACTGAAGCTTTCTTT
NA | TRBJ2-7 | NA | TRBV6-2/TRBV6-3 | CASRQDTSYEQYF | TGTGCCAGCAGGCAGGACACCTCCTACGAGCAGTACTTC
NA | TRBJ2-7 | NA | TRBV12-3/TRBV12-4 | CASSDSPGQTTYEQYF | TGTGCCAGCAGTGACTCTCCGGGACAAACAACCTACGAGCAGTACTTC
NA | TRBJ1-2 | NA | TRBV20-1 | CSADPSKNGYTF | TGCAGTGCTGACCCAAGTAAGAATGGCTACACCTTC
TRBD2 | TRBJ2-3 | NA | TRBV20-1 | CSARPPLAGNTDTQYF | TGCAGTGCTCGCCCTCCCCTAGCGGGGAACACAGATACGCAGTATTTT
NA | TRBJ1-1 | few | TRBV29-1 | CSVLGGTEAFF | TGCAGCGTTCTGGGGGGCACTGAAGCTTTCTTT
TRBD2 | TRBJ2-1 | few | TRBV28 | CASRPLAGGTHNEQFF | TGTGCCAGCCGGCCCTTGGCGGGAGGAACCCACAATGAGCAGTTCTTC
NA | TRBJ1-2 | few | TRBV7-9 | CASAGAGDYGYTF | TGTGCCAGTGCCGGGGCAGGCGACTATGGCTACACCTTC
NA | TRBJ2-3 | NA | TRBV6-1 | CASSARAAVSTDTQYF | TGTGCCAGCAGCGCCCGGGCGGCAGTTAGCACAGATACGCAGTATTTT
TRBD2 | TRBJ2-7 | NA | TRBV11-2 | CASSPSFGSGRDYEQYF | TGTGCCAGCAGCCCAAGTTTCGGTAGCGGGAGGGATTACGAGCAGTACTTC
TRBD2 | TRBJ2-5 | NA | TRBV7-2 | CASSPRGGSQETQYF | TGTGCCAGCAGCCCTCGGGGGGGTTCCCAAGAGACCCAGTACTTC
NA | TRBJ2-7 | NA | TRBV29-1 | CSAREVYEQYF | TGCAGCGCCCGCGAGGTCTACGAGCAGTACTTC
TRBD2 | TRBJ2-7 | NA | TRBV6-5 | CASSPPLAGVHEQYF | TGTGCCAGCAGCCCCCCCTTAGCGGGAGTCCACGAGCAGTACTTC
NA | TRBJ1-2 | few | TRBV29-1 | CSAATGLGNYGYTF | TGCAGCGCCGCCACAGGGCTTGGGAACTATGGCTACACCTTC
NA | TRBJ1-1 | NA | TRBV20-1 | CSARADGNTEAFF | TGCAGTGCTAGAGCGGATGGCAACACTGAAGCTTTCTTT
NA | TRBJ2-5 | once | TRBV12-3/TRBV12-4 | CASSLQPGLQETQYF | TGTGCCAGCAGTTTACAACCGGGACTCCAAGAGACCCAGTACTTC
TRBD1 | TRBJ2-5 | many | TRBV29-1 | CSVVQGEETQYF | TGCAGCGTTGTACAGGGGGAAGAGACCCAGTACTTC
TRBD1 | TRBJ2-7 | NA | TRBV18 | CASSYGTDSYEQYF | TGTGCCAGCTCCTACGGGACAGACTCCTACGAGCAGTACTTC
NA | TRBJ2-1 | NA | TRBV4-2 | CASSHNTPYNEQFF | TGTGCCAGCAGCCATAACACGCCCTACAATGAGCAGTTCTTC
TRBD1 | TRBJ1-5 | few | TRBV9 | CASSPGTGLGQPQHF | TGTGCCAGCAGCCCTGGGACAGGGTTGGGTCAGCCCCAGCATTTT
NA | TRBJ1-5 | NA | TRBV27 | CASSPRRGINQPQHF | TGTGCCAGCAGTCCCCGTAGGGGAATCAATCAGCCCCAGCATTTT
NA | TRBJ2-5 | NA | TRBV2 | CASREQVPQYF | TGTGCCAGCAGAGAGCAGGTCCCGCAGTACTTC
TRBD2 | TRBJ2-1 | NA | TRBV6-5 | CASRASGSSYNEQFF | TGTGCCAGCAGAGCAAGCGGGAGCTCCTACAATGAGCAGTTCTTC
TRBD1 | TRBJ2-7 | NA | TRBV20-1 | CSASRGLRNEQYF | TGCAGTGCTAGCAGGGGGCTCAGGAACGAGCAGTACTTC